Described below is a single TCR beta chain sequence and its context. Documented time point: patch test 1, 2 weeks after DPC sensitization. As to treatment: therapeutic diphenylcyclopropenone sensitization with weekly scalp DPC. Total RNA was isolated from whole blood that had not been fractionated. This sample was taken from a study of human T cells and chemical hapten exposure. For the study at large: A mostly female patient group had alopecia areata, totalis or universalis.

Original processing notes: Individual samples carried between roughly 23,224 and 690,600 TCRs, with 95,638 as the median. TCRdb reanalysed the RACE reads using MiXCR and keeps one entry per CDR3 protein. These V and J calls are TCRdb output, not the study's own analysis. The sample carries 50,000 or so distinct CDR3 sequences, approximately 9.9% recorded once. The CDR3 runs to 12 residues. Germline-derived CDR1 and CDR2 are DFQATT and SNEGSKA (reference sequence). The V end was cut by 3 bases, the J end by 3 bases, with 8 bases between. Sequencing was performed on whole blood, taken in connection with sensitization to the hapten diphenylcyclopropenone (DPC). This clonotype was obtained from a woman aged 40 to 49 with alopecia areata. Some clones in this sample may be carry-over from other donors' samples. This chain uses TRBV20-1 with TRBJ1-2, with D unresolved. The CDR3 is CSASMNYYGYTF. For the CDR3, the DNA is TGCAGTGCTAGCATGAATTACTATGGCTACACCTTC.